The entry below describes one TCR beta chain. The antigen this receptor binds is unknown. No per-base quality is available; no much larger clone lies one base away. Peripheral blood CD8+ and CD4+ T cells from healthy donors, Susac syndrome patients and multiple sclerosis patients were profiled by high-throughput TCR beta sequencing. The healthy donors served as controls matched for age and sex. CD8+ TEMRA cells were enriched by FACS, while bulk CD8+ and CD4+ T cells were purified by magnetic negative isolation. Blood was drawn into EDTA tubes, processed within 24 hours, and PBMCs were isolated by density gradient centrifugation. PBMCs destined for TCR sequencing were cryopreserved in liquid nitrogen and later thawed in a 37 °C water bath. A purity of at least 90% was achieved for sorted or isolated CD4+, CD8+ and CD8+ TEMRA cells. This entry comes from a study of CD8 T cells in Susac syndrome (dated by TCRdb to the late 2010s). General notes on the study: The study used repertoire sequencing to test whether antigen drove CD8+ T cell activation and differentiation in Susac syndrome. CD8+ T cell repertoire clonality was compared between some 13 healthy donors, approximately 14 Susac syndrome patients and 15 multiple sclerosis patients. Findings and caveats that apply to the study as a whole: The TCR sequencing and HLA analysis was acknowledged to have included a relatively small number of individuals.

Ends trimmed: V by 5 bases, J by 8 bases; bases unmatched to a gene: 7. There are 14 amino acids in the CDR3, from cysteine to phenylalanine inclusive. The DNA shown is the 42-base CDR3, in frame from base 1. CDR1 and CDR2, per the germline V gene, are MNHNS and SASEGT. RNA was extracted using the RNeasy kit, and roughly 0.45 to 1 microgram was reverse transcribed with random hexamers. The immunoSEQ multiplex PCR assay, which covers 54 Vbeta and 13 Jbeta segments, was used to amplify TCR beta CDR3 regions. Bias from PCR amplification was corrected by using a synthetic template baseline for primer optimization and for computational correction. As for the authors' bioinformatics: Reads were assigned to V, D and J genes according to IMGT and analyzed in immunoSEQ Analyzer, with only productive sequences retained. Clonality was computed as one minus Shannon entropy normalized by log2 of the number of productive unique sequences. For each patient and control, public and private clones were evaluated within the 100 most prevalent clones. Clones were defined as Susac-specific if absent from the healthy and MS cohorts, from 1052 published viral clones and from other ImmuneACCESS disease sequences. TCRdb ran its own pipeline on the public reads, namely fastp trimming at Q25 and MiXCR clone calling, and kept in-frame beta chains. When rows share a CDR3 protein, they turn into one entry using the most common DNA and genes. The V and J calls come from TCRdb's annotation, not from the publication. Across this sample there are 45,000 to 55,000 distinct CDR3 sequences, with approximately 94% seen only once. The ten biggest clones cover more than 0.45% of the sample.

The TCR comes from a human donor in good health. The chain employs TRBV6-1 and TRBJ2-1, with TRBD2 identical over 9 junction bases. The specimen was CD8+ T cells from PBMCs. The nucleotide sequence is TGTGCCAGCAGTAGGGCGGGGGGGGTAGATGAGCAGTTCTTC. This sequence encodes CASSRAGGVDEQFF.